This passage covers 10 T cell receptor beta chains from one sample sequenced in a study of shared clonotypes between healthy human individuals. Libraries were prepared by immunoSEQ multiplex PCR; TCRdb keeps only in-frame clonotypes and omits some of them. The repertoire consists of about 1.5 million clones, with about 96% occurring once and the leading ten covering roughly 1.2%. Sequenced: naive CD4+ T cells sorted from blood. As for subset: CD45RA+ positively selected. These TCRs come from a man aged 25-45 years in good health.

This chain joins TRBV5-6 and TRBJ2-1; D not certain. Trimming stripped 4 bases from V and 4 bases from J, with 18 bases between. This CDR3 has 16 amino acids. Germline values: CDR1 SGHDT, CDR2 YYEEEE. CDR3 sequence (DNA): TGTGCCAGCAGCAGTAGGGCCCACATAAGGTACAATGAGCAGTTCTTC. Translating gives CASSSRAHIRYNEQFF.

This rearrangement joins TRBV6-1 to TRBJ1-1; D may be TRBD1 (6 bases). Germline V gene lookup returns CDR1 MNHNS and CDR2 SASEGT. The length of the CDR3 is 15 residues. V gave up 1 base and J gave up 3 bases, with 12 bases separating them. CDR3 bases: TGTGCCAGCAGTGAAGTCGGGGGCGCGTACACTGAAGCTTTCTTT. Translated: CASSEVGGAYTEAFF.

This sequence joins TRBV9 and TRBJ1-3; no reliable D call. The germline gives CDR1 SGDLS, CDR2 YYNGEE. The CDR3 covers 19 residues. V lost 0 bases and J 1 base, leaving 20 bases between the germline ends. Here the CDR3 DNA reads TGTGCCAGCAGCGTAGAGGCGGAGTGGCAGGCGTATTCTGGAAACACCATATATTTT. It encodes CASSVEAEWQAYSGNTIYF.

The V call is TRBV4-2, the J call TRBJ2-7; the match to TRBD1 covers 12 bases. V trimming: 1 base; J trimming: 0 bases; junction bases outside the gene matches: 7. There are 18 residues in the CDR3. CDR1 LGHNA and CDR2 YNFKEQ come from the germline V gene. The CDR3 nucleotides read TGTGCCAGCAGCCAAGGAGGTGGGACAGGGGGCGCCTCCTACGAGCAGTACTTC. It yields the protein CASSQGGGTGGASYEQYF.

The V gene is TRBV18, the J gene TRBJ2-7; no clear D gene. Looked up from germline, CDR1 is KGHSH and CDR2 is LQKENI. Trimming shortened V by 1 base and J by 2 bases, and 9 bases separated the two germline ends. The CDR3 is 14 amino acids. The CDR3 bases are TGTGCCAGCTCACCACTGGACGGTGCCTACGAGCAGTACTTC. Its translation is CASSPLDGAYEQYF. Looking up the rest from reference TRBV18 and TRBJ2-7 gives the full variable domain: NAGVMQNPRHLVRRRGQEARLRCSPMKGHSHVYWYRQLPEEGLKFMVYLQKENIIDESGMPKERFSAEFPKEGPSILRIQQVVRGDSAAYFCASSPLDGAYEQYFGPGTRLTVT.

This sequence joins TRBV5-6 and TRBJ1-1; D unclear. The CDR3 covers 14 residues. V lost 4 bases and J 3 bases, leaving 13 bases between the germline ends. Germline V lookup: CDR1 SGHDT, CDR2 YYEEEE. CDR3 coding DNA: TGTGCCAGCAGCGCCCTCGGCTTGGACACTGAAGCTTTCTTT. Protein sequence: CASSALGLDTEAFF.

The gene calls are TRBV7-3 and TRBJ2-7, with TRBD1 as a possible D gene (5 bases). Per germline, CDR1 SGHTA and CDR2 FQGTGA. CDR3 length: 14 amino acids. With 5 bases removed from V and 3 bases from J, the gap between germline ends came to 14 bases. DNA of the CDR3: TGTGCCAGCAGCCCAGGGTCATCCGACTACGAGCAGTACTTC. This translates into CASSPGSSDYEQYF.

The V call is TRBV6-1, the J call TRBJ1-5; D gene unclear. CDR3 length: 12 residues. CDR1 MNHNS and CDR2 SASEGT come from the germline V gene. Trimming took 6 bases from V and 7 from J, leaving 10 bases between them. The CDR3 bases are TGTGCCAGCAGGGTCCAGGAACAGCCCCAGCATTTT. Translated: CASRVQEQPQHF.

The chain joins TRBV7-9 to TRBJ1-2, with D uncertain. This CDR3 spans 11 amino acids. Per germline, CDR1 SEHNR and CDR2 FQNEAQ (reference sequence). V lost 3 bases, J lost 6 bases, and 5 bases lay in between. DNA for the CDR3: TGTGCCAGCAGCTTCAAGAATGGCTACACCTTC. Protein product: CASSFKNGYTF. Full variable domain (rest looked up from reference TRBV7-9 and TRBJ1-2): DTGVSQNPRHKITKRGQNVTFRCDPISEHNRLYWYRQTLGQGPEFLTYFQNEAQLEKSRLLSDRFSAERPKGSFSTLEIQRTEQGDSAMYLCASSFKNGYTFGSGTRLTVV.

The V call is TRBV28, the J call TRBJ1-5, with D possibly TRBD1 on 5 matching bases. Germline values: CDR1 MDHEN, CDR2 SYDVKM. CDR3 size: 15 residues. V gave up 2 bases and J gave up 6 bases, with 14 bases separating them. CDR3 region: CASSLPSQGTQPQHF. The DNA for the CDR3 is TGTGCCAGCAGTTTACCGAGTCAGGGTACTCAGCCCCAGCATTTT.